This T cell receptor (beta chain) is drawn from a study of T cell changes during pregnancy in multiple sclerosis. The V gene end was trimmed by 5 bases and the J gene end by 12 bases; junction bases not matched to a gene: 13. The CDR3 covers 14 residues. The germline V gene encodes CDR1 LNHDA and CDR2 SQIVND (reference sequence). Only in-frame clones appear in the TCRdb table, and some are missing; sequencing was by immunoSEQ multiplex PCR. The sample shows around 50,000 clones, 94% of them seen only once. Sample: CD8+ T cells from peripheral blood mononuclear cells, taken in the first trimester of pregnancy. The rearrangement joins TRBV19 to TRBJ2-4, with 7 positions matching TRBD1. The receptor was derived from a female donor with multiple sclerosis, enrolled in a pregnancy study. CDR3 residues: CASSSTGQEHTQYF. CDR3 nucleotide sequence: TGTGCCAGTAGTTCCACTGGACAGGAGCACACTCAGTACTTC.